This T cell receptor beta chain comes out of a study of human T cells and chemical hapten exposure. The wider study: The sensitizer, 2% DPC, was used on around 2 cm by around 2 cm of upper inner arm skin.

Trimming removed 6 bases from V and 12 bases from J, with 21 bases in between. This CDR3 contains 14 residues. Germline loops: CDR1 MNHEY, CDR2 SVGAGI. Study-wide points: All donors were alopecia patients, so their immunity may differ from that of healthy people.

Concerning this clonotype itself: The antigen remains unidentified.

This sample's time point: pre-sensitization, week 0. The sample's treatment: therapeutic diphenylcyclopropenone sensitization with weekly scalp DPC. Those who donated were patients with alopecia, 18 to 70 years of age, and suitable for DPC. Via MiXCR, TCRdb re-called the RACE reads, giving one row per CDR3 protein. The sample contains under 400,000 distinct CDR3 sequences, around 5.5% of which appear only once. The receptor comes from a woman aged 50 to 60 with alopecia areata. Some clones in this sample may be carry-over from other donors' samples. The sample here was whole blood, taken in connection with sensitization to the hapten diphenylcyclopropenone (DPC). The chain has TRBV6-5 and TRBJ2-1; possibly TRBD1 for D (5 bases). CDR3 protein: CASSWTRAPERQFF. The CDR3 DNA sequence: TGTGCCAGCAGCTGGACCAGGGCCCCTGAAAGGCAGTTCTTC.